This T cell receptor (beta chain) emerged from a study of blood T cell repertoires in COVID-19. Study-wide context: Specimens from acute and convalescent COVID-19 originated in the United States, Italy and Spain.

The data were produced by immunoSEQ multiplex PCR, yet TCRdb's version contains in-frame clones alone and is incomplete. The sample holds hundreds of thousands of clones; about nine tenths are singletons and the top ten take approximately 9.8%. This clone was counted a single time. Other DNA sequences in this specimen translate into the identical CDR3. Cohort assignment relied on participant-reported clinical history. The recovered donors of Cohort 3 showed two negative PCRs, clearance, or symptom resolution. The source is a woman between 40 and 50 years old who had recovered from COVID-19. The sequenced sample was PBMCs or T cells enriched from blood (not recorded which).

The DNA of the CDR3 is TGTGCCAGCAGCGTTGGAGGGTCCTACGAGCAGTACTTC. Translation gives CASSVGGSYEQYF. The chain has TRBV9 and TRBJ2-7, with a possible D match to TRBD2 (6 bases). The CDR3 spans 13 residues. Germline V gives CDR1 SGDLS, CDR2 YYNGEE. V lost 2 bases, J lost 1 base, and 7 bases lay in between.